These T cell receptor beta chains were read from a single sample in a study of blood T cell repertoires in COVID-19. Clones were read by immunoSEQ multiplex PCR, and TCRdb kept only the in-frame ones, dropping some. The repertoire has around 100,000 clones, 85% of them found once; the top ten carry 1.4% to 1.5%. Material: peripheral blood. Every receptor here comes from a man between 35 and 55 years old with acute or convalescent COVID-19. Each CDR3 is given with its conserved first and last residue. Fields, in order: J gene, V gene, D gene, clone size, CDR3 DNA, CDR3 protein. The D gene is left open where the match is weak. Clone size is given for some rows only: seen once, a few or many times, or a class if the clone is expanded.

>TRBJ2-5|TRBV18|NA|NA
TGTGCCAGCTCACCAGGACAGCAAGAGACCCAGTACTTC
CASSPGQQETQYF
>TRBJ1-6|TRBV11-2|NA|few
TGTGCCAGCAGTCTGAGGCGGGTTAATTCACCCCTCCACTTT
CASSLRRVNSPLHF
>TRBJ1-2|TRBV7-9|TRBD1|NA
TGTGCCAGCAGCCGAGGGACAGGCTGGGGAAACTATGGCTACACCTTC
CASSRGTGWGNYGYTF
>TRBJ2-3|TRBV7-9|NA|once
TGTGCCAGCAGCCCCAGACAGTGGGGCACAGATACGCAGTATTTT
CASSPRQWGTDTQYF
>TRBJ2-7|TRBV7-2|NA|NA
TGTGCCAGCAGCCGGTACGGAGGAGCGGTCGGAAACGAGCAGTACTTC
CASSRYGGAVGNEQYF
>TRBJ2-6|TRBV27|TRBD1|once
TGTGCCACCAGTAAGGACAGGGTGAGCTCTGGGGCCAACGTCCTGACTTTC
CATSKDRVSSGANVLTF
>TRBJ1-2|TRBV4-3|NA|NA
TGCGCCAGCAGCCCGAACTGGAGGGGCGGCCGTGGCTACACCTTC
CASSPNWRGGRGYTF
>TRBJ2-7|TRBV7-9|NA|NA
TGTGCCAGCAGCTCGAACCTCGGGAACGAGCAGTACTTC
CASSSNLGNEQYF
>TRBJ1-5|TRBV6-5|TRBD1|NA
TGTGCCAGCAGTCAGGGGGCGTTTGGTCAGCCCCAGCATTTT
CASSQGAFGQPQHF
>TRBJ2-1|TRBV5-1|TRBD2|once
TGCGCCAGCAGCTTACTAGCGGGGGTATATAATGAGCAGTTCTTC
CASSLLAGVYNEQFF
>TRBJ1-2|TRBV5-1|TRBD1|NA
TGCGCCAGCAGGCAGCCGACAGGGGACTATGGCTACACCTTC
CASRQPTGDYGYTF
>TRBJ2-1|TRBV10-3|NA|NA
TGTGCCATCAAAGTTCTTGTGGACTACCCCTACAATGAGCAGTTCTTC
CAIKVLVDYPYNEQFF
>TRBJ2-3|TRBV7-9|TRBD2|NA
TGTGCCAGCGGCGCCCTAGCGGGCACAGATACGCAGTATTTT
CASGALAGTDTQYF
>TRBJ1-5|TRBV3-1/TRBV3-2|NA|NA
TGTGCCAGCAGCCAGCTAGACAATCAGCCCCAGCATTTT
CASSQLDNQPQHF
>TRBJ2-7|TRBV27|TRBD1|NA
TGTGCCAGCAGTCCGGTGGGACAGCACTACGAGCAGTACTTC
CASSPVGQHYEQYF
>TRBJ1-5|TRBV6-6|NA|NA
TGTGCCAGCAGTTACTCGACTCGTCGGAGCAATCAGCCCCAGCATTTT
CASSYSTRRSNQPQHF
>TRBJ2-7|TRBV7-3|NA|NA
TGTGCCAGCAGCCCCTACCAGGGTTCCTACGAGCAGTACTTC
CASSPYQGSYEQYF
>TRBJ2-1|TRBV18|TRBD2|NA
TGTGCCAGCTCACCGTCCGGACTAGCGGGAGGGGTCAATGAGCAGTTCTTC
CASSPSGLAGGVNEQFF
>TRBJ2-5|TRBV7-9|NA|NA
TGTGCCAGCAGCTCTGGGTGGGGCGGGGGCCGACAAGAGACCCAGTACTTC
CASSSGWGGGRQETQYF
>TRBJ2-3|TRBV3-1/TRBV3-2|TRBD2|NA
TGTGCCAGCAGCCCCCGGACTAGCGCAGATACGCAGTATTTT
CASSPRTSADTQYF
>TRBJ2-1|TRBV11-1|TRBD2|NA
TGTGCCAGCAGCCGGGAGGGCGGGGGGAATGAGCAGTTCTTC
CASSREGGGNEQFF
>TRBJ2-5|TRBV7-9|NA|few
TGTGCCAGCAGCTTCCCCGGACAGATTGGAGAGACCCAGTACTTC
CASSFPGQIGETQYF
>TRBJ2-1|TRBV7-2|TRBD1|NA
TGTGCCAGCAGCTTAGCCGGGACAGAAACTTACAATGAGCAGTTCTTC
CASSLAGTETYNEQFF
>TRBJ2-1|TRBV2|TRBD2|NA
TGTGCCAGCAGCCAGGTGGGAGGGTACGGGATTTACAATGAGCAGTTCTTC
CASSQVGGYGIYNEQFF
>TRBJ2-2|TRBV2|NA|NA
TGTGCCAGCAGCGTACAGGGAGTGCGCACCGGGGAGCTGTTTTTT
CASSVQGVRTGELFF
>TRBJ2-2|TRBV3-1/TRBV3-2|TRBD1|once
TGTGCCAGCAGCCATTGGACAGGGAACTTTTTCAACACCGGGGAGCTGTTTTTT
CASSHWTGNFFNTGELFF
>TRBJ2-7|TRBV2|NA|NA
TGTGCCAGCAGTGTTTCAGGGGCCCCCTACGAGCAGTACTTC
CASSVSGAPYEQYF
>TRBJ2-7|TRBV6-2/TRBV6-3|TRBD1|NA
TGTGCCAGCAGTTACGTACAGGGGGCCTACGAGCAGTACTTC
CASSYVQGAYEQYF
>TRBJ2-7|TRBV4-1|NA|NA
TGCGCCAGCAGCCAATTTTTTTCGAGGGTCCACTACGAGCAGTACTTC
CASSQFFSRVHYEQYF
>TRBJ1-1|TRBV21-1|NA|NA
TGTGCCAGCAGCAAAGGAGGAACAGGGTTCACTGAAGCTTTCTTT
CASSKGGTGFTEAFF
>TRBJ2-3|TRBV19|TRBD1|NA
TGTGCCAGTAAACCAGGGGGCATTTGGGATACGCAGTATTTT
CASKPGGIWDTQYF
>TRBJ2-3|TRBV4-1|NA|NA
TGCGCCAGCAGCCGGTCGGCAGCGGGTCCCGCCACAGATACGCAGTATTTT
CASSRSAAGPATDTQYF
>TRBJ2-5|TRBV3-1/TRBV3-2|NA|NA
TGTGCCAGCCGCCCGACAGTCCAAGAGACCCAGTACTTC
CASRPTVQETQYF
>TRBJ2-7|TRBV5-8|NA|NA
TGTGCCAGCAACCAGGGGTATGTGAACGACGAGCAGTACTTC
CASNQGYVNDEQYF
>TRBJ1-3|TRBV18|TRBD1|NA
TGTGCCAGCTCACGCCAACCTGGGACAGGGACTGGAAACACCATATATTTT
CASSRQPGTGTGNTIYF
>TRBJ2-3|TRBV7-8|TRBD2|NA
TGTGCCAGCAGCCGACTAGCGGGAGGGGGAGGAGATACGCAGTATTTT
CASSRLAGGGGDTQYF
>TRBJ1-6|TRBV5-1|NA|NA
TGCGCCAGCAGATCGGGGGAGATACAGGCCTATAATTCACCCCTCCACTTT
CASRSGEIQAYNSPLHF
>TRBJ1-3|TRBV2|NA|NA
TGTGCCAGCAGCCGGGACACTGGAAACACCATATATTTT
CASSRDTGNTIYF
>TRBJ2-7|TRBV14|NA|NA
TGTGCCAGCAGCCCCCCTGGCAGGGCCCCCTACGAGCAGTACTTC
CASSPPGRAPYEQYF